A selection of T cell receptor beta chains follows, all from one sample in a study of long-term antiretroviral therapy in people with HIV. Sequencing was performed with immunoSEQ multiplex PCR; in TCRdb, only in-frame clones are kept and a portion is missing. The sample lists about 21,000 clones, roughly 80% seen once, with about 6% in the top ten. The material was unsorted PBMCs, obtained 0.2 years after starting antiretroviral therapy. The receptors come from a woman in her 30s with HIV. Each CDR3 is given with its conserved first and last residue. The order of the fields is J gene, clone size, D gene, V gene, CDR3 protein, CDR3 DNA. The D gene is left open where the match is weak. Rows may omit the clone size; those that give it use once, few, many or a size class.

TRBJ2-2 | - | - | TRBV25-1 | CASRTGELFF | TGTGCCAGCAGAACCGGGGAGCTGTTTTTT
TRBJ1-2 | - | - | TRBV5-1 | CASSLVSGRGYTF | TGCGCCAGCAGCTTGGTCTCCGGGCGTGGCTACACCTTC
TRBJ1-1 | - | - | TRBV15 | CATSRDPGYEAFF | TGTGCCACCAGCAGAGATCCCGGGTACGAAGCTTTCTTT
TRBJ2-7 | - | - | TRBV6-1 | CASLKQTDSYEQYF | TGTGCCAGCCTTAAACAGACGGATTCCTACGAGCAGTACTTC
TRBJ1-4 | - | - | TRBV28 | CATTSSTDSINEKLFF | TGTGCCACCACCTCCTCGACCGACAGTATAAATGAAAAACTGTTTTTT
TRBJ2-7 | - | - | TRBV29-1 | CSVFRSSYEQYF | TGCAGCGTTTTTAGGAGCTCCTACGAGCAGTACTTC
TRBJ1-2 | - | TRBD1 | TRBV19 | CASSLMGQGATLYGYTF | TGTGCCAGTAGTTTAATGGGACAGGGGGCGACCCTCTATGGCTACACCTTC
TRBJ1-2 | - | - | TRBV5-1 | CASSLHDGRSGYTF | TGCGCCAGCAGCTTGCACGATGGGCGTAGTGGCTACACCTTC
TRBJ2-1 | - | - | TRBV5-1 | CASSSPEGGSYNEQFF | TGCGCCAGCAGCTCCCCCGAGGGGGGGTCCTACAATGAGCAGTTCTTC
TRBJ1-2 | - | TRBD1 | TRBV6-5 | CASTDPTGDYGYTF | TGTGCCAGCACCGATCCGACAGGGGACTATGGCTACACCTTC
TRBJ1-1 | - | - | TRBV2 | CASKMLDVRTEAFF | TGTGCCAGCAAGATGTTAGATGTGAGGACTGAAGCTTTCTTT
TRBJ1-2 | - | - | TRBV15 | CATSRDGGGYTF | TGTGCCACCAGCAGAGATGGGGGTGGCTACACCTTC
TRBJ1-6 | - | - | TRBV11-2 | CASSLDAGLPLHF | TGTGCCAGCAGCTTAGACGCAGGGTTGCCCCTCCACTTT
TRBJ2-2 | - | - | TRBV9 | CASSAGRGTPGTGELFF | TGTGCCAGCAGCGCAGGCCGCGGCACTCCGGGCACCGGGGAGCTGTTTTTT
TRBJ2-1 | - | - | TRBV27 | CASSSGALNNEQFF | TGTGCCAGCAGTTCGGGGGCGCTTAACAATGAGCAGTTCTTC
TRBJ1-1 | - | - | TRBV19 | CASSMAGLSTEAFF | TGTGCCAGTAGTATGGCAGGGTTGAGCACTGAAGCTTTCTTT
TRBJ2-1 | - | - | TRBV11-3 | CASSSSGEYNEQFF | TGTGCCAGCAGCTCGTCAGGGGAGTACAATGAGCAGTTCTTC
TRBJ1-3 | - | TRBD1 | TRBV9 | CASSVTPIKTGMWNTIYF | TGTGCCAGCAGCGTCACTCCAATCAAGACAGGGATGTGGAACACCATATATTTT
TRBJ2-2 | - | - | TRBV25-1 | CASIRPNTGELFF | TGTGCCAGCATACGCCCGAACACCGGGGAGCTGTTTTTT
TRBJ2-7 | - | - | TRBV19 | CASSIRGSSYEQYF | TGTGCCAGTAGTATAAGGGGGAGCTCCTACGAGCAGTACTTC
TRBJ1-1 | - | TRBD1 | TRBV29-1 | CSARDFTGGEAFF | TGCAGCGCAAGGGACTTTACAGGGGGCGAAGCTTTCTTT
TRBJ1-2 | few | - | TRBV5-8 | CASSLGRDYGYTF | TGTGCCAGCAGCTTGGGCAGGGACTATGGCTACACCTTC
TRBJ1-1 | - | - | TRBV6-1 | CASSEYSGNTEAFF | TGTGCCAGCAGTGAATATTCCGGGAACACTGAAGCTTTCTTT
TRBJ1-2 | - | - | TRBV4-1 | CASSQGRGRANYGYTF | TGCGCCAGCAGCCAAGGGCGGGGGCGAGCTAACTATGGCTACACCTTC
TRBJ2-2 | once | - | TRBV7-6 | CASSRIRNTGELFF | TGTGCCAGCAGCAGAATCAGGAACACCGGGGAGCTGTTTTTT
TRBJ2-5 | - | TRBD1 | TRBV11-2 | CASSLGIGQGIETQYF | TGTGCCAGCAGCTTAGGAATTGGACAGGGGATAGAGACCCAGTACTTC
TRBJ1-1 | - | - | TRBV27 | CASSRRQNTEAFF | TGTGCCAGCAGCCGACGCCAGAACACTGAAGCTTTCTTT
TRBJ1-2 | - | - | TRBV18 | CASSGAAGNYGYTF | TGTGCCAGCTCAGGGGCGGCAGGGAACTATGGCTACACCTTC
TRBJ2-1 | - | - | TRBV5-1 | CASSPRRTFDSYNEQFF | TGCGCCAGCAGCCCACGCAGGACTTTCGATTCCTACAATGAGCAGTTCTTC
TRBJ2-5 | - | TRBD1 | TRBV9 | CASSVGSFRQGREETQYF | TGTGCCAGCAGCGTAGGATCATTCAGACAGGGAAGGGAGGAGACCCAGTACTTC
TRBJ2-3 | - | TRBD1 | TRBV27 | CASSQGDRTDTQYF | TGTGCCAGCAGCCAGGGGGACCGCACAGATACGCAGTATTTT
TRBJ1-2 | - | - | TRBV11-2 | CASSSRVRSANYGYTF | TGTGCCAGCAGCTCCCGTGTCAGATCCGCTAACTATGGCTACACCTTC
TRBJ2-3 | once | - | TRBV14 | CASSHPGQGRVDADTQYF | TGTGCCAGCAGCCACCCGGGACAAGGGCGCGTTGATGCAGATACGCAGTATTTT
TRBJ2-5 | - | TRBD1 | TRBV13 | CASSSLDRSETQYF | TGTGCCAGCAGCTCATTGGACAGGTCAGAGACCCAGTACTTC
TRBJ1-2 | - | TRBD1 | TRBV29-1 | CSVRGQGSEIYGYTF | TGCAGCGTTAGGGGACAGGGATCGGAAATCTATGGCTACACCTTC
TRBJ1-6 | - | - | TRBV6-5 | CASSPQGLDNSPLHF | TGTGCCAGCAGTCCGCAGGGCCTCGATAATTCACCCCTCCACTTT
TRBJ1-2 | - | TRBD1 | TRBV4-1 | CASSHIDPGQGQRYGYTF | TGCGCCAGCAGCCACATAGACCCGGGACAGGGACAACGCTATGGCTACACCTTC
TRBJ1-2 | once | - | TRBV10-2 | CASSESHSPNYGYTF | TGCGCCAGCAGTGAGTCGCACAGTCCTAACTATGGCTACACCTTC
TRBJ1-3 | - | TRBD1 | TRBV9 | CASSATTGSGNTIYF | TGTGCCAGCAGCGCCACGACAGGGTCTGGAAACACCATATATTTT
TRBJ2-3 | - | - | TRBV5-1 | CASSPTWPDTQYF | TGCGCCAGCAGCCCCACTTGGCCAGATACGCAGTATTTT
TRBJ1-1 | - | TRBD1 | TRBV19 | CASSILGQGAAFF | TGTGCCAGTAGTATATTAGGACAGGGGGCCGCTTTCTTT
TRBJ2-3 | - | - | TRBV5-1 | CASSLKDTQYF | TGCGCCAGCAGCTTGAAGGATACGCAGTATTTT
TRBJ2-4 | once | TRBD1 | TRBV28 | CASSFTGADIQYF | TGTGCCAGCAGTTTTACAGGGGCGGACATTCAGTACTTC
TRBJ2-5 | - | TRBD2 | TRBV11-2 | CASSPHDGGKETQYF | TGTGCCAGCAGCCCGCATGACGGGGGGAAAGAGACCCAGTACTTC
TRBJ1-5 | - | - | TRBV19 | CASSIPRAGNQPQHF | TGTGCCAGTAGTATCCCCAGGGCCGGCAATCAGCCCCAGCATTTT
TRBJ2-2 | - | TRBD2 | TRBV5-6 | CASSLTSGGTGELFF | TGTGCCAGCAGCTTGACTAGCGGGGGCACCGGGGAGCTGTTTTTT